A single sample gave rise to the 2 T cell receptor beta chains below, sequenced in a study of OX40 agonist ivuxolimab in advanced cancers. The method behind the library was the immunoSEQ multiplex PCR assay. What TCRdb holds here is the immuneACCESS table cut down to in-frame rearrangements. Part of the clones is not present; checked against another copy, under half of the missing clones reflect an unresolved V gene, and the others are unexplained. The sample contains around 40,000 clones, roughly 86% of them found a single time. The ten largest clones add up to 0.38% of the sample. Specimen: CD4+ or CD8+ T cells sorted from blood, collected in a trial of the OX40 agonist ivuxolimab. The receptors were gathered from an adult with an advanced solid tumor such as melanoma, head and neck, liver or kidney cancer.

The V gene is TRBV6-1, the J gene TRBJ1-1; the D is unclear. V was clipped by 6 bases and J by 2 bases, with 10 bases between them. Germline V lookup: CDR1 MNHNS, CDR2 SASEGT. CDR3 length: 13 residues. The DNA of the CDR3 is TGTGCCAGCAGATCCCAGGCCAACACTGAAGCTTTCTTT. Protein product: CASRSQANTEAFF.

The chain carries TRBV7-9 and TRBJ2-1; 8 positions match TRBD2. Germline V gives CDR1 SEHNR, CDR2 FQNEAQ (reference sequence). Trimming took 8 bases from V and 1 from J; bases not matched to a gene: 4. The CDR3 consists of 14 residues. CDR3 region: CASGGGISYNEQFF. CDR3 nucleotide sequence: TGTGCCAGCGGCGGGGGGATTTCCTACAATGAGCAGTTCTTC. Together with reference TRBV7-9 and TRBJ2-1, the CDR3 gives the full variable domain: DTGVSQNPRHKITKRGQNVTFRCDPISEHNRLYWYRQTLGQGPEFLTYFQNEAQLEKSRLLSDRFSAERPKGSFSTLEIQRTEQGDSAMYLCASGGGISYNEQFFGPGTRLTVL.